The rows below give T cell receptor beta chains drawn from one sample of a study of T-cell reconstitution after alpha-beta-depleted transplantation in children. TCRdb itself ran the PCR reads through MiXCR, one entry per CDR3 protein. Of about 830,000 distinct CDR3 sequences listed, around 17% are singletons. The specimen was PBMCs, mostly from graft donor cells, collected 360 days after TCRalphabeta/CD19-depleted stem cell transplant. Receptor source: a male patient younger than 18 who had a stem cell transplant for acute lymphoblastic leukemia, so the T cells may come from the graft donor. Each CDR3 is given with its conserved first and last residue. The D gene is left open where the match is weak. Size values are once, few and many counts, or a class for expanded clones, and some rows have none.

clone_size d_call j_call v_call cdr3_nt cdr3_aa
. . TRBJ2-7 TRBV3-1 TGTGCCAGCAGCCATTGGCCCTACGAGCAGTACTTC CASSHWPYEQYF
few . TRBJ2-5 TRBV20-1 TGCAGTGCTAGGGTTGGGACGAATCGTGAGACCCAGTACTTC CSARVGTNRETQYF
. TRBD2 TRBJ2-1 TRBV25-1 TGTGCCAGCAGTGCAACTAGCGGGAGGTTGGATGAGCAGTTCTTC CASSATSGRLDEQFF
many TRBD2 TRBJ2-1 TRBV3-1 TGTGCCAGCAGCCAAGTGGTAGCGGGAAGGGAGCAGTTCTTC CASSQVVAGREQFF
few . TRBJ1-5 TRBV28 TGTGCCAGCAGTTTAGGGGCAGGTTACAATCAGCCCCAGCATTTT CASSLGAGYNQPQHF
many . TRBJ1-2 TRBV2 TGTGCCAGCAGTGACGTAGGGTATGGGTATGGCTACACCTTC CASSDVGYGYGYTF
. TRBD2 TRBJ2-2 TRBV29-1 TGCAGCGTTAAGGGACTAGCGGACTACGCGAACACCGGGGAGCTGTTTTTT CSVKGLADYANTGELFF
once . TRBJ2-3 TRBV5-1 TGCACCAGCAGCTTGGGAAAAGGACAGAGCACAGATACGCAGTATTTT CTSSLGKGQSTDTQYF
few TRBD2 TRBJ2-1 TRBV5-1 TGCGCCAGCAGCTTGGAAGGGACTAGCTTCGGTAATGAGCAGTTCTTC CASSLEGTSFGNEQFF
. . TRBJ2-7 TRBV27 TGTGCCAGCAGTCGCTCGGGGACTGCCCCCCTCGAGCAGTACTTC CASSRSGTAPLEQYF
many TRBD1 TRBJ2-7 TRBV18 TGTGCCAGCAGTCCGGGACAGAGCTCCTACGAGCAGTACTTC CASSPGQSSYEQYF
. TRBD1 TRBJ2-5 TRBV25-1 TGTGCCAGCAGCCCGGGACAGACCATCCAAGAGACCCAGTACTTC CASSPGQTIQETQYF
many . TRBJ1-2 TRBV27 TGTGCCAGCAGTGGAGCATCAGGGTACTATGGCTACACCTTC CASSGASGYYGYTF
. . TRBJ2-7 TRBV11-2 TGTGCCAGCAGCACTGGACAGATCTCCTACGAGCAGTACTTC CASSTGQISYEQYF
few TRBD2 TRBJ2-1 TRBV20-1 TGCAGTGCTAGACGGCTAGCGGGAGGGCGGTTCTACAATGAGCAGTTCTTC CSARRLAGGRFYNEQFF
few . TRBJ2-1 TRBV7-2 TGTGCCAGCAGCTTTTGGGAATTCAATGAGCAGTTCTTC CASSFWEFNEQFF
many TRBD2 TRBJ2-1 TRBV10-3 TGTGCCATCAGTGAGTCTAGGGGACTAGAAAGACCCAATGAGCAGTTCTTC CAISESRGLERPNEQFF
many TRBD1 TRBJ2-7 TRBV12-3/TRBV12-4 TGTGCCAGCAGTTTAGCGACAGGGGTGGGCGAGCAGTACTTC CASSLATGVGEQYF
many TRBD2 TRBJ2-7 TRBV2 TGTGCCAGCAGACCTGGACTAGCGAACTACGAGCAGTACTTC CASRPGLANYEQYF
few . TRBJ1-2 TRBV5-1 TGCGCCAGCAGCTTGGGGACAGACACCTTAGCTAACTATGGCTACACCTTC CASSLGTDTLANYGYTF
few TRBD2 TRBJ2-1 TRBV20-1 TGCAGTGGGTCCACGGGAGGGAGGGATGAGCAGTTCTTC CSGSTGGRDEQFF
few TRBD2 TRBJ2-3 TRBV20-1 TGCAGTGCTAGGATACTAAGCGGGAGGAGCACAGATACGCAGTATTTT CSARILSGRSTDTQYF
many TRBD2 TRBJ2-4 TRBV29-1 TGCAGCGTTCTGCGGGGGGGAACCAAAAACATTCAGTACTTC CSVLRGGTKNIQYF
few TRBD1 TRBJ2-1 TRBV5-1 TGCGCCAGCAGCTTGGCCTATCAAGGACAGGGAAATAATGAGCAGTTCTTC CASSLAYQGQGNNEQFF
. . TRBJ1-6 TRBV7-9 TGTGCCAGCAGCTTAGATCAGTTTTATAATTCACCCCTCCACTTT CASSLDQFYNSPLHF
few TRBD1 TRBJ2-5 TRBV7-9 TGTGCCAGCAGCTTACGTACAGGGGGATTCCAAGAGACCCAGTACTTC CASSLRTGGFQETQYF
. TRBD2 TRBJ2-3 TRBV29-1 TGCAGCGTTGAAGAAGGGTTTTCTAGCGGACCAGATACGCAGTATTTT CSVEEGFSSGPDTQYF
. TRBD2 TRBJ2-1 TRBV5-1 TGCGCCAGCAGCCCGTGGGCTAGCGGGAGAACCAGCTCCTACAATGAGCAGTTCTTC CASSPWASGRTSSYNEQFF
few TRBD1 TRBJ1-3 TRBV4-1 TGCGCCAGCAGCCAAGGGGCCGACAGGGTCTCTGGAAACACCATATATTTT CASSQGADRVSGNTIYF
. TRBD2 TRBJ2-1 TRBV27 TGTGCCAGCAGACTAGCGGGAGGGCCCTCCTCCAATGAGCAGTTCTTC CASRLAGGPSSNEQFF
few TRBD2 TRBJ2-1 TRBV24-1 TGTGCCACCAGTGATTCTAGCGGGACCTCCTACAATGAGCAGTTCTTC CATSDSSGTSYNEQFF
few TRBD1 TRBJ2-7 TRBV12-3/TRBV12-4 TGTGCCAGCAGTTTGTCTGCGGGGACAGGCCCCTACGAGCAGTACTTC CASSLSAGTGPYEQYF
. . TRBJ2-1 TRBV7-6 TGTGCCAGCAGCTTAGCGTTCGGCAGTCAGGGGTCCCGCAATGAGCAGTTCTTC CASSLAFGSQGSRNEQFF
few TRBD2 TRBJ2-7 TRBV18 TGTGCCAGCTCACTCGGACTAGCGGTCGAGCAGTACTTC CASSLGLAVEQYF
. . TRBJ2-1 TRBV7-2 TGTGCCAGCAGCTTAGCCCCGGGCCGTCGGGCTGAGCAGTTCTTC CASSLAPGRRAEQFF
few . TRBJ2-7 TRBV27 TGTGCCAGCAGTTTAAGTTCAGTCAGAACCTACGAGCAGTACTTC CASSLSSVRTYEQYF
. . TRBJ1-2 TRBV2 TGTGCCAGCAGTGTGCGAGGGAGCTATGGCTACACCTTC CASSVRGSYGYTF
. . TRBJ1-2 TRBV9 TGTGCCAGCAGCGACCCCGGACAAAGGAACTATGGCTACACATTC CASSDPGQRNYGYTF
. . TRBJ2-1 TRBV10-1 TGCGCCAGCAGTGAGATTGGGGTCCCACAATACAATGAGCAGTTCTTC CASSEIGVPQYNEQFF
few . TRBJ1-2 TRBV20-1 TGCAGTGCTAGCGTAAACAACCACCGCCAGAGCTCTAACTATGGCTACACCTTC CSASVNNHRQSSNYGYTF
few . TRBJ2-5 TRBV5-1 TGCGCCAGCAGCTTCTCCGGTGTCCAAGAGACCCAGTACTTC CASSFSGVQETQYF
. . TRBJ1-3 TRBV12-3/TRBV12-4 TGTGCCAGCAGTACCCACACCAGCTCTGGAAACACCATATATTTT CASSTHTSSGNTIYF
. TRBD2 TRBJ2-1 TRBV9 TGTGCCAGCACCTGGACTAGCGGGAGCAATGAGCAGTTCTTC CASTWTSGSNEQFF
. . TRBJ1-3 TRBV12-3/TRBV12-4 TGTGCCAGCAGACACCGATCCGCCGGGGGCCATGGAAACACCATATATTTT CASRHRSAGGHGNTIYF
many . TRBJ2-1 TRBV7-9 TGTGCCAGCAGCTTAGTAGGGCGGGATGAGCAGTTCTTC CASSLVGRDEQFF
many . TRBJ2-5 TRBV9 TGTGCCAGCAGCCCGTCTCCGGGAAAAGAGACCCAGTACTTC CASSPSPGKETQYF
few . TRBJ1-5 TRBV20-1 TGCAGTGCTATGGGAGGAGGGTCTAGTCAGCCCCAGCATTTT CSAMGGGSSQPQHF
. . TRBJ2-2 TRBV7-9 TGTGCCAGCGGGTTGTCCCTAACGAACACCGGGGAGCTGTTTTTT CASGLSLTNTGELFF
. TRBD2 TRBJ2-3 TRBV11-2 TGTGCCAGCAGCTCCTTGGTAGCGGGAGGAGGGATGCGAGATACGCAGTATTTT CASSSLVAGGGMRDTQYF